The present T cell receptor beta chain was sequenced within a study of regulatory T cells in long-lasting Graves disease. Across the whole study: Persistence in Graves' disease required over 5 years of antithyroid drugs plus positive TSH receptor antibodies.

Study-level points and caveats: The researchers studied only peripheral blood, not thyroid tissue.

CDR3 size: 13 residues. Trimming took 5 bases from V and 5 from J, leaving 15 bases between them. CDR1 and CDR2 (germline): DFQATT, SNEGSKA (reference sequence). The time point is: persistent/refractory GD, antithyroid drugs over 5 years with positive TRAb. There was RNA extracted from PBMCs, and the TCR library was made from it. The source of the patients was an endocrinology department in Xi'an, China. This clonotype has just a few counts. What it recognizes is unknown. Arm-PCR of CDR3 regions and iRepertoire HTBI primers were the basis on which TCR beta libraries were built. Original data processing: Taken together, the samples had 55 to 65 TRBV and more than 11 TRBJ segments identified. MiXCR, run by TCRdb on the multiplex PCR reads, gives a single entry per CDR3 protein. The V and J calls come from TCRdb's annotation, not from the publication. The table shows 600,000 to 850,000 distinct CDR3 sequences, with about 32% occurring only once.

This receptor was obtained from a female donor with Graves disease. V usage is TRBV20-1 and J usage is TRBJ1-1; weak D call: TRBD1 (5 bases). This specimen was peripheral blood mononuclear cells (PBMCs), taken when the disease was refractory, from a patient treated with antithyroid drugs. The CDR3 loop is CSAELGRETEAFF. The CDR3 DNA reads TGCAGTGCTGAACTGGGACGGGAGACTGAAGCTTTCTTT.